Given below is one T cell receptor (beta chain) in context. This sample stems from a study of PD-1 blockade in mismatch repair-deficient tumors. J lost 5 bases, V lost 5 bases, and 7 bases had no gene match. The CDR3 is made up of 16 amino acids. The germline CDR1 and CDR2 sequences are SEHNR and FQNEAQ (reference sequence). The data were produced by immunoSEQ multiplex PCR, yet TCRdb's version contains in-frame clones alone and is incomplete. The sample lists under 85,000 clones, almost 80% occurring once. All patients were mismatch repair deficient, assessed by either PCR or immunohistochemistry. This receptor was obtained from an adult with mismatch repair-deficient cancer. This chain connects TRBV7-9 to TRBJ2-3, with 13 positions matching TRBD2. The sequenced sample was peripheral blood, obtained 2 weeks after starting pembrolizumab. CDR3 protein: CASSVGTSGEVDTQYF. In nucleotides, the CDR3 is TGTGCCAGCAGCGTTGGGACTAGCGGGGAGGTAGATACGCAGTATTTT.